Below, 25 T cell receptor beta chains from the same sample are listed, as sequenced in a study of T cell responses to AZD1222 COVID-19 vaccine. The table came from immunoSEQ multiplex PCR; TCRdb's copy has only in-frame clones and leaves some out. The table shows hundreds of thousands of clones, with 90% to 95% occurring only once. The specimen was peripheral blood, collected on day 0 of MenACWY control vaccination. The receptors stem from an adult in good health.

This clone was found a few times. This sequence joins TRBV9 and TRBJ1-5; D is ambiguous. V lost 0 bases and J 1 base, leaving 11 bases between the germline ends. CDR1 SGDLS and CDR2 YYNGEE come from the germline V gene. The CDR3 length is 16 residues. This CDR3 reads CASSVGTQDSNQPQHF. CDR3 in DNA: TGTGCCAGCAGCGTAGGAACCCAGGACAGCAATCAGCCCCAGCATTTT. Full variable domain (outside the CDR3, taken from reference TRBV9 and TRBJ1-5): DSGVTQTPKHLITATGQRVTLRCSPRSGDLSVYWYQQSLDQGLQFLIQYYNGEERAKGNILERFSAQQFPDLHSELNLSSLELGDSALYFCASSVGTQDSNQPQHFGDGTRLSIL.

The chain recombines TRBV2 with TRBJ2-3; D unresolved. The ends were cut back, 6 bases at V and 0 bases at J, with 13 bases in the middle. The length of the CDR3 is 15 residues. The germline V gene has CDR1 SNHLY and CDR2 FYNNEI. The CDR3 region has the DNA TGTGCCAGCAGGCGGACGGAACCTAGCACAGATACGCAGTATTTT. It specifies CASRRTEPSTDTQYF.

The V call is TRBV2, the J call TRBJ1-5; 10 bases are a match to TRBD1. The CDR3 covers 14 residues. CDR1 is SNHLY, CDR2 FYNNEI, per germline. The V segment lost 5 bases and the J segment 6 bases; nucleotides outside the gene matches: 4. CDR3 amino acids: CASSPGQGGQPQHF. In DNA form, the CDR3 reads TGTGCCAGCAGTCCCGGACAGGGGGGTCAGCCCCAGCATTTT.

V gene TRBV4-2 combines with J gene TRBJ2-3, with TRBD1 matching over 8 bases. Trimming removed 2 bases from V and 5 bases from J; junction bases left unmatched: 9. The CDR3 consists of 16 residues. Germline values: CDR1 LGHNA, CDR2 YNFKEQ. Here the CDR3 DNA reads TGTGCCAGCAGCCAACCGATGGGGACAGGAGGAGATACGCAGTATTTT. Protein: CASSQPMGTGGDTQYF.

The V and J genes are TRBV3-1 (or the pseudogene TRBV3-2) and TRBJ1-4; D is uncertain. This CDR3 region has 17 residues. Per the germline V gene, CDR1 is LGHDT and CDR2 is YNNKEL (reference sequence). Trimming took 4 bases from V and 9 from J, leaving 24 bases between them. The CDR3 DNA reads as TGTGCCAGCAGCCCGGCCCGGACCGGAGGTGACACTAAAAAACTGTTTTTT. It is translated as CASSPARTGGDTKKLFF.

V gene TRBV7-6 combines with J gene TRBJ2-7; D might be TRBD1 or TRBD2, each matching 5 bases. This CDR3 is 14 amino acids long. Germline-derived CDR1 and CDR2 are SGHVS and FNYEAQ. Deletions cut 5 bases from V and 3 bases from J, with 14 bases between. Here the CDR3 DNA reads TGTGCCAGCAGCCCACAGGATGGGGGCTACGAGCAGTACTTC. This translates into CASSPQDGGYEQYF.

The chain uses TRBV28 and TRBJ1-1; 9 bases are a match to TRBD1. In germline, CDR1 is MDHEN, CDR2 SYDVKM. Trimming took 1 base from V and 3 from J; bases not matched to a gene: 6. The CDR3 contains 16 residues. CDR3 protein: CASSLLPGQGYTEAFF. Here the CDR3 DNA reads TGTGCCAGCAGTTTATTACCCGGACAGGGGTACACTGAAGCTTTCTTT.

This clone occurred once. The chain uses TRBV5-4 and TRBJ1-5; D is ambiguous. The CDR3 covers 13 residues. From germline, CDR1 is SGHNT and CDR2 YYREEE (reference sequence). Trimming left V 4 bases short and J 4 bases short, with 9 bases between. The CDR3 reads CASSESLNQPQHF. Here the CDR3 DNA reads TGTGCCAGCAGCGAAAGCCTAAATCAGCCCCAGCATTTT.

The chain links TRBV6-6 to TRBJ2-7; D possibly uses TRBD1 or TRBD2 (7 bases each). The V gene lost 7 bases and the J gene lost 6 bases, with 16 bases spanning the gap. Germline CDR1 reads MNHNY; CDR2 reads SVGAGI (reference sequence). The CDR3 contains 13 residues. Here the CDR3 reads CASTDREGSEQYF. The CDR3 DNA sequence: TGTGCCAGCACCGACAGGGAGGGGTCCGAGCAGTACTTC.

The V call is TRBV18, the J call TRBJ1-3; D ambiguous. Germline V gene lookup returns CDR1 KGHSH and CDR2 LQKENI. The CDR3 runs to 17 residues. Trimming stripped 5 bases from V and 1 base from J, with 18 bases between. The CDR3: CASSVTPDGESGNTIYF. As DNA, the CDR3 is TGTGCCAGCTCAGTGACACCGGACGGAGAGTCTGGAAACACCATATATTTT.

This clone has a single count. The genes are TRBV29-1 and TRBJ1-1, with TRBD1 matching over 7 bases. The CDR3 runs to 14 residues. Germline assignment: CDR1 SQVTM and CDR2 ANQGSEA. The V and J ends lost 0 bases and 6 bases, in that order; junction bases with no gene match: 7. CDR3 sequence: CSVEDTGAVSEAFF. The CDR3 nucleotides are TGCAGCGTTGAAGATACAGGGGCCGTCTCTGAAGCTTTCTTT.

V gene TRBV5-1 combines with J gene TRBJ2-2; a possible D gene is TRBD1 (5 bases). V lost 4 bases and J lost 3, with 7 bases in between. The CDR3 is 13 residues long. Germline values: CDR1 SGHRS, CDR2 YFSETQ. CDR3 in amino acids: CASSKGDTGELFF. The CDR3 DNA reads as TGCGCCAGCAGCAAAGGGGACACCGGGGAGCTGTTTTTT.

This sequence joins TRBV7-9 and TRBJ1-3; D gene unclear. V dropped 6 bases and J dropped 2 bases, with 8 bases sitting between them. Germline values: CDR1 SEHNR, CDR2 FQNEAQ (reference sequence). CDR3 size: 13 residues. CDR3 in amino acids: CASRGLTGNTIYF. The CDR3 DNA sequence: TGTGCCAGCAGAGGACTGACTGGAAACACCATATATTTT.

The chain couples TRBV19 to TRBJ1-2; no clear D. This CDR3 spans 13 amino acids. V was shortened by 7 bases and J by 3 bases, with 12 bases between the two germline ends. Germline V CDR1 and CDR2: LNHDA, SQIVND (reference sequence). CDR3 residues: CASTLAGDYGYTF. As DNA, the CDR3 is TGTGCCAGTACCCTGGCTGGGGACTATGGCTACACCTTC.

This rearrangement joins TRBV5-1 to TRBJ1-3; TRBD1 agrees at 8 bases. Germline V CDR1 and CDR2: SGHRS, YFSETQ. The V gene end was trimmed by 4 bases and the J gene end by 4 bases; junction bases not matched to a gene: 10. The length of the CDR3 is 16 residues. The DNA of the CDR3 is TGCGCCAGCAGCCAGACAGGGGATTCCGCAGGAAACACCATATATTTT. It yields the protein CASSQTGDSAGNTIYF. Filled out from reference TRBV5-1 and TRBJ1-3, the complete variable domain reads KAGVTQTPRYLIKTRGQQVTLSCSPISGHRSVSWYQQTPGQGLQFLFEYFSETQRNKGNFPGRFSGRQFSNSRSEMNVSTLELGDSALYLCASSQTGDSAGNTIYFGEGSWLTVV.

The V call is TRBV5-6, the J call TRBJ1-1; D gene ambiguous. The germline CDR1 and CDR2 sequences are SGHDT and YYEEEE. V lost 0 bases to trimming and J lost 11 bases, with 11 bases between them. The CDR3 consists of 12 residues. In DNA form, the CDR3 reads TGTGCCAGCAGCTTGGCAACGAGCGACGCTTTCTTT. Encoded protein: CASSLATSDAFF.

This chain links TRBV28 with TRBJ2-4, with unresolved D. Germline CDR1 reads MDHEN; CDR2 reads SYDVKM. The V gene lost 8 bases and the J gene lost 1 base, with 12 bases spanning the gap. The CDR3 extends over 14 amino acids. Here the CDR3 reads CASFSGRAKNIQYF. CDR3 nucleotides: TGTGCCAGCTTTTCCGGCAGGGCCAAAAACATTCAGTACTTC. Full variable domain (remainder filled in from reference TRBV28 and TRBJ2-4): DVKVTQSSRYLVKRTGEKVFLECVQDMDHENMFWYRQDPGLGLRLIYFSYDVKMKEKGDIPEGYSVSREKKERFSLILESASTNQTSMYLCASFSGRAKNIQYFGAGTRLSVL.

The sample holds one count of this clone. V usage is TRBV29-1 and J usage is TRBJ1-2; 10 bases align to TRBD1. Trimming cost V 7 bases and J 3 bases; bases outside gene matches: 2. This CDR3 spans 12 amino acids. The germline gives CDR1 SQVTM, CDR2 ANQGSEA. CDR3 loop: CSAGTGDYGYTF. CDR3 coding DNA: TGCAGCGCAGGGACAGGGGACTATGGCTACACCTTC. The variable domain in full, completed from reference TRBV29-1 and TRBJ1-2, reads SAVISQKPSRDICQRGTSLTIQCQVDSQVTMMFWYRQQPGQSLTLIATANQGSEATYESGFVIDKFPISRPNLTFSTLTVSNMSPEDSSIYLCSAGTGDYGYTFGSGTRLTVV.

The chain links TRBV4-1 to TRBJ2-3, with 12 bases that match TRBD2. This CDR3 contains 16 residues. Losses at the gene ends were 0 bases for V and 5 bases for J; bases not matched to a gene: 3. Germline lookup yields CDR1 MGHRA and CDR2 YSYEKL. The chain's CDR3 is CASSQEPSGGVDTQYF. The CDR3 nucleotides are TGCGCCAGCAGCCAAGAACCTAGCGGGGGGGTAGATACGCAGTATTTT.

The chain links TRBV5-1 to TRBJ2-7; D is undetermined. CDR3 length: 13 amino acids. Germline V gives CDR1 SGHRS, CDR2 YFSETQ. Trimming shortened V by 1 base and J by 0 bases, and 5 bases separated the two germline ends. The CDR3 DNA follows: TGCGCCAGCAGCTTGTCCAGCTCCTACGAGCAGTACTTC. Amino acid sequence: CASSLSSSYEQYF.

Worth noting for this clone: Compared with germline, one end of the junction differs, possibly owing to a read error. The rearrangement joins TRBV7-2 to TRBJ2-3, with 12 positions matching TRBD2. The CDR3 has 15 residues. Germline V CDR1 and CDR2: SGHTA, FQGNSA. This CDR3 reads CASSLDTASGGAHRF. The DNA of the CDR3 is TGTGCCAGCAGCTTAGATACGGCTAGCGGGGGGGCGCATAGATTC.

V and J are TRBV19 and TRBJ1-1; a possible D gene is TRBD1 (5 bases). The V end lost 2 bases, the J end lost 5 bases, and 21 bases lay between the germline ends. Germline lookup yields CDR1 LNHDA and CDR2 SQIVND (reference sequence). This CDR3 spans 17 amino acids. Written as DNA, the CDR3 is TGTGCCAGTAGTATAATTGAGCCAGGGCCGGCTAGGACTGAAGCTTTCTTT. This encodes CASSIIEPGPARTEAFF.

The genes are TRBV7-9 and TRBJ1-5, with TRBD1 matching 8 bases. V lost 4 bases and J lost 3; bases outside the gene matches: 8. CDR3 size: 16 residues. Germline lookup yields CDR1 SEHNR and CDR2 FQNEAQ (reference sequence). The CDR3 DNA reads TGTGCCAGCAGCTCCGGACAGGGTCCGATCAATCAGCCCCAGCATTTT. Residues: CASSSGQGPINQPQHF.

The chain links TRBV5-1 to TRBJ2-3, with 7 bases matching TRBD2. Germline loops: CDR1 SGHRS, CDR2 YFSETQ. The J segment lost 4 bases and the V segment lost 4 bases, leaving 12 bases of the junction unmatched. This CDR3 spans 16 amino acids. The CDR3 nucleotides read TGCGCCAGCAGCCTTTCGGGGCGGGGGATCGCAGATACGCAGTATTTT. This gives the protein CASSLSGRGIADTQYF.

The V and J genes are TRBV6-5 and TRBJ1-3; weak D call: TRBD1 (5 bases). The V gene's germline CDR1 is MNHEY and CDR2 SVGAGI. V was shortened by 2 bases and J by 9 bases, with 11 bases between the two germline ends. The CDR3 consists of 13 residues. In DNA, the CDR3 is TGTGCCAGCAGTTACGTCCAGGGAGGCACCATATATTTT. It codes for CASSYVQGGTIYF.